Included here is one T cell receptor beta chain sequence, with context. This entry belongs to a study of blood T cell repertoires in COVID-19. Study information: Both acute and convalescent COVID-19 samples were obtained from the United States, Italy and Spain.

The CDR3 totals 13 residues. Germline values: CDR1 SGHTA, CDR2 FQGTGA. V dropped 5 bases and J dropped 6; count of bases not matched to a gene: 3. Generated by immunoSEQ multiplex PCR, the TCRdb table keeps only in-frame clones and is missing some. The table includes about 73,000 clones, roughly nine tenths detected once. This clonotype originated in an elderly woman with active or convalescent COVID-19. The V gene is TRBV7-3, the J gene TRBJ2-1, with 8 nucleotides matching TRBD2. Sequencing input: peripheral blood. The CDR3 bases are TGTGCCAGCAGCACCGGACTAGCCAATGAGCAGTTCTTC. Protein product: CASSTGLANEQFF.